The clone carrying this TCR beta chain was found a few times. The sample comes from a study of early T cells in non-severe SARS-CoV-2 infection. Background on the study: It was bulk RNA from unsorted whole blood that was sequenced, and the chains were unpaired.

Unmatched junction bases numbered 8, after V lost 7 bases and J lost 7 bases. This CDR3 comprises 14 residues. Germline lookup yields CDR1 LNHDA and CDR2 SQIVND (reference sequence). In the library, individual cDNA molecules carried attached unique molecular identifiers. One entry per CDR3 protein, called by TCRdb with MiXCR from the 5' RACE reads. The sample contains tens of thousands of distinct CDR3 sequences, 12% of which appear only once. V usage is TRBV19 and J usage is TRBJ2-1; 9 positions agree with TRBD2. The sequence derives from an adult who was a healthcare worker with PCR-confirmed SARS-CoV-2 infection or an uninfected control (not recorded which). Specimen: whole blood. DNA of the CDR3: TGTGCCAGTACTGATAGCGGGAGCCAGAATGAGCAGTTCTTC. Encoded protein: CASTDSGSQNEQFF. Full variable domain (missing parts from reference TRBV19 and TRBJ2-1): DGGITQSPKYLFRKEGQNVTLSCEQNLNHDAMYWYRQDPGQGLRLIYYSQIVNDFQKGDIAEGYSVSREKKESFPLTVTSAQKNPTAFYLCASTDSGSQNEQFFGPGTRLTVL.